The next 7 T cell receptor beta chains were all read from a single sample in a study of blood T cell repertoires in COVID-19 (dated by TCRdb to the early 2020s). The library was prepared using the immunoSEQ multiplex PCR assay. TCRdb mirrors the immuneACCESS table, restricted to in-frame sequences. Some clones are absent from its copies; in checked studies, under half trace to an unresolved V gene, and the reason for the others is unknown. Present in this sample are about 240,000 clones, roughly 90% of which were seen just once. Around 2.6% of the sample goes to the ten largest clones. The sequencing input was PBMCs or T cells enriched from blood (not recorded which). Receptors were obtained from a woman under 40 with acute COVID-19.

V gene TRBV7-2 combines with J gene TRBJ2-1; 9 nucleotides align to TRBD1. There are 15 residues in the CDR3. CDR1 SGHTA and CDR2 FQGNSA come from the germline V gene. Losses at the gene ends were 7 bases for V and 3 bases for J; bases not matched to a gene: 7. CDR3 sequence (DNA): TGTGCCAGCACCCTTACGGGACAGGGCTACAATGAGCAGTTCTTC. Protein sequence: CASTLTGQGYNEQFF.

This chain connects TRBV5-1 to TRBJ1-2; unclear D gene. The CDR3 has 13 amino acids. The V and J ends lost 1 base and 3 bases respectively, with 7 bases between them. Germline V gives CDR1 SGHRS, CDR2 YFSETQ. In DNA, the CDR3 is TGCGCCAGCAGCTTGCCCCCCTACTATGGCTACACCTTC. Its protein is CASSLPPYYGYTF.

The chain couples TRBV6-5 to TRBJ2-3, with D maybe TRBD1 (6 bases). This CDR3 is 16 amino acids long. V lost 2 bases to trimming and J lost 4 bases, with 16 bases between them. CDR1 and CDR2 (germline): MNHEY, SVGAGI. Here the CDR3 DNA reads TGTGCCAGCAGTTACGGGGGCCGGTTGGGGGCAGATACGCAGTATTTT. Protein product: CASSYGGRLGADTQYF.

The gene calls are TRBV5-1 and TRBJ2-1, with D possibly TRBD2 on 6 matching bases. Trimming took 2 bases from V and 5 from J, leaving 8 bases between them. This CDR3 has 13 residues. Germline V gives CDR1 SGHRS, CDR2 YFSETQ. The CDR3 sequence: CASSFGGDNEQFF. CDR3 nucleotides: TGCGCCAGCAGCTTCGGAGGGGACAATGAGCAGTTCTTC. The whole variable domain, remainder taken from reference TRBV5-1 and TRBJ2-1, is KAGVTQTPRYLIKTRGQQVTLSCSPISGHRSVSWYQQTPGQGLQFLFEYFSETQRNKGNFPGRFSGRQFSNSRSEMNVSTLELGDSALYLCASSFGGDNEQFFGPGTRLTVL.

The chain uses TRBV13 and TRBJ1-1, with D perhaps TRBD1 (5 bases). This CDR3 has 18 amino acids. Trimming took 4 bases from V and 0 from J, leaving 21 bases between them. Germline V gene sequence: CDR1 PRHDT, CDR2 FYEKMQ (reference sequence). CDR3 sequence reads: CASSSRGLAGVVNTEAFF. Written as DNA, the CDR3 is TGTGCCAGCAGCTCTCGGGGGTTGGCGGGGGTAGTGAACACTGAAGCTTTCTTT.

This chain uses TRBV7-2 with TRBJ1-2; tentative D call: TRBD1 (6 bases). With 2 bases removed from V and 2 bases from J, the gap between germline ends came to 18 bases. CDR1 SGHTA and CDR2 FQGNSA come from the germline V gene. This CDR3 is built from 17 residues. The DNA for the CDR3 is TGTGCCAGCAGCTTACCGATTAGGGGGATACCAAACTATGGCTACACCTTC. Residues: CASSLPIRGIPNYGYTF.

The V and J genes are TRBV4-3 and TRBJ2-5; possibly TRBD2 for D (6 bases). The length of the CDR3 is 13 residues. With 4 bases removed from V and 3 bases from J, the gap between germline ends came to 9 bases. Germline V gives CDR1 LGHNA, CDR2 YSLEER. The CDR3, as DNA: TGCGCCAGCAGCCGGGACTTAGAAGAGACCCAGTACTTC. Protein sequence: CASSRDLEETQYF.